The 21 T cell receptor beta chains presented below share a single source sample, sequenced in a study of STAT5B mutations in CD4+ large granular lymphocyte leukemia (dated by TCRdb to between 2020 and 2023). To prepare the library, the immunoSEQ multiplex PCR assay was applied. TCRdb obtained this table from immuneACCESS and retained in-frame rearrangements with V and J assigned. These tables miss some clones; where compared with another copy, unresolved V genes account for less than half of the shortfall, and the remainder is unexplained. The table for this sample lists 30,000 to 40,000 clones; over 70% of them were counted only once. The biggest ten clones account for around 0.5% of the sample. The specimen was CD4+ T cells from blood buffy coats. Source of these receptors: a human donor in good health.

This chain uses TRBV12-5 with TRBJ2-6, with D perhaps given as TRBD1 or TRBD2 (5 bases each). Germline V gene sequence: CDR1 LGHNT, CDR2 FRNRAP. The CDR3 contains 15 residues. The CDR3 DNA reads TGTGGCCGACCGGGACCGACCTCTGGGGCCAACGTCCTGACTTTC. Residues: CGRPGPTSGANVLTF.

This clone has only a few counts. This chain joins TRBV4-2 and TRBJ1-2; no clear D gene. From germline, CDR1 is LGHNA and CDR2 YNFKEQ. The germline V and J ends were trimmed by 3 bases and 2 bases, with 10 bases remaining between them. This CDR3 is 14 amino acids long. CDR3 sequence: CASSQEWGNYGYTF. The CDR3 nucleotides read TGTGCCAGCAGCCAGGAGTGGGGAAACTATGGCTACACCTTC.

This clone was observed a handful of times. V gene TRBV6-5 combines with J gene TRBJ2-1; D may be TRBD1 (6 bases). The CDR3 runs 13 residues. The V end lost 6 bases, the J end lost 3 bases, and 9 bases lay between the germline ends. The germline V gene has CDR1 MNHEY and CDR2 SVGAGI. The CDR3 sequence is CASRQGNYNEQFF. The CDR3 coding sequence is TGTGCCAGCAGACAGGGTAACTACAATGAGCAGTTCTTC.

The V gene is TRBV6-5, the J gene TRBJ1-1; D unclear. Per germline, CDR1 MNHEY and CDR2 SVGAGI. Trimming removed 8 bases at V and 3 bases at J, with 10 bases between. This CDR3 contains 12 residues. CDR3 in DNA: TGTGCCAGCGTGCGGTGGGACACTGAAGCTTTCTTT. Translating gives CASVRWDTEAFF.

The chain employs TRBV4-3 and TRBJ1-4; TRBD1 might be the D (5 bases). The germline V gene has CDR1 LGHNA and CDR2 YSLEER. The CDR3 is 16 amino acids. Trimming removed 2 bases from V and 8 bases from J, with 18 bases in between. The CDR3 loop reads CASSQNTQGLAEKLFF. CDR3 bases: TGCGCCAGCAGCCAAAACACCCAGGGCTTGGCGGAAAAACTGTTTTTT.

The chain employs TRBV4-1 and TRBJ2-3; 16 bases fit TRBD2. The CDR3 extends over 19 amino acids. From germline, CDR1 is MGHRA and CDR2 YSYEKL. Unmatched junction bases numbered 11, after V lost 3 bases and J lost 5 bases. CDR3: CASSQPGLAGGTNRDTQYF. The CDR3 DNA reads TGCGCCAGCAGCCAGCCGGGACTAGCGGGAGGGACGAACAGAGATACGCAGTATTTT.

J is TRBJ2-3 and V is TRBV11-3; 8 positions agree with TRBD2. V lost 1 base to trimming and J lost 6 bases; unmatched junction nucleotides: 9. The CDR3 consists of 16 residues. Germline loops: CDR1 SGHNT, CDR2 YENEEA. CDR3 sequence: CASSLGLTSGADTQYF. CDR3 bases: TGTGCCAGCAGCTTAGGCCTTACTAGCGGCGCGGATACGCAGTATTTT.

J is TRBJ2-7 and V is TRBV6-1; perhaps TRBD2 as D (6 bases). This CDR3 contains 16 residues. Trimming took off 1 base at V and 4 bases at J, with 17 bases between the two ends. Germline CDR1 is MNHNS and CDR2 is SASEGT. The CDR3 reads CASSEVPQGGIYEQYF. CDR3 bases: TGTGCCAGCAGTGAAGTTCCCCAGGGAGGCATATACGAGCAGTACTTC.

J is TRBJ2-1 and V is TRBV4-3; 8 positions agree with TRBD2. Trimming cost V 0 bases and J 4 bases; bases outside gene matches: 2. Germline V CDR1 and CDR2: LGHNA, YSLEER. The CDR3 is 15 amino acids. The CDR3 DNA sequence: TGCGCCAGCAGCCAAGAAAGCGGGAGATACAATGAGCAGTTCTTC. Translating gives CASSQESGRYNEQFF.

In this sample, this clone turned up a few times. J is TRBJ2-7 and V is TRBV10-2; a possible D gene is TRBD1 (6 bases). The V end was cut by 8 bases, the J end by 2 bases, with 13 bases between. CDR1 and CDR2 from the germline V gene are WSHSY and SAAADI. CDR3 length equals 13 residues. CDR3 in DNA: TGCGCCAGCGGCCGGGACACTGCCTACGAGCAGTACTTC. Its protein is CASGRDTAYEQYF.

CDR3 nucleotides: TGTGCCAGCAGCCCCCTAAGCCACGAGCAGTACTTC. The encoded protein is CASSPLSHEQYF. The chain links TRBV7-9 to TRBJ2-7, with unresolved D. The germline V gene has CDR1 SEHNR and CDR2 FQNEAQ (reference sequence). V was shortened by 5 bases and J by 5 bases, with 10 bases between the two germline ends. The CDR3 is made up of 12 amino acids.

This clone has more than one count but fewer than ten. This sequence joins TRBV18 and TRBJ2-7; 7 bases match TRBD1. This CDR3 has 15 residues. V was clipped by 6 bases and J by 3 bases; unmatched bases: 11. The germline V gene encodes CDR1 KGHSH and CDR2 LQKENI. CDR3 sequence reads: CASSPGGMDSYEQYF. The CDR3 DNA reads TGTGCCAGCTCGCCAGGGGGTATGGACAGCTACGAGCAGTACTTC. Looking up the rest from reference TRBV18 and TRBJ2-7 gives the full variable domain: NAGVMQNPRHLVRRRGQEARLRCSPMKGHSHVYWYRQLPEEGLKFMVYLQKENIIDESGMPKERFSAEFPKEGPSILRIQQVVRGDSAAYFCASSPGGMDSYEQYFGPGTRLTVT.

The gene calls are TRBV25-1 and TRBJ2-1, with TRBD2 matching over 8 bases. Germline V gene data show CDR1 as MGHDK and CDR2 as SYGVNS. The length of the CDR3 is 17 residues. Germline trimming cut 1 base from V and 0 bases from J; bases unmatched to any gene: 5. The CDR3 DNA reads as TGTGCCAGCAGTGAATTACTAGCGGATCTCTCCTACAATGAGCAGTTCTTC. It codes for CASSELLADLSYNEQFF.

The V call is TRBV29-1, the J call TRBJ2-7, with D hard to call. CDR1 and CDR2 (germline): SQVTM, ANQGSEA. The V end lost 4 bases, the J end lost 0 bases, and 7 bases lay between the germline ends. The CDR3 length is 12 residues. CDR3 residues: CSVVGTSYEQYF. DNA of the CDR3: TGCAGCGTTGTCGGCACCTCCTACGAGCAGTACTTC.

The V and J genes are TRBV11-2 and TRBJ2-7; unclear D gene. This CDR3 is 14 amino acids long. Germline-derived CDR1 and CDR2 are SGHAT and FQNNGV. Between the trimmed V and J ends, which lost 1 base and 3 bases, there was a span of 10 bases. CDR3 protein: CASSLAEADYEQYF. The CDR3 DNA sequence: TGTGCCAGCAGCTTAGCTGAGGCCGACTACGAGCAGTACTTC.

The chain uses TRBV19 and TRBJ2-1; D possibly corresponds to TRBD2 (7 bases). CDR3 length: 13 residues. V was trimmed by 4 bases and J by 12 bases, leaving 16 bases between them. The germline gives CDR1 LNHDA, CDR2 SQIVND (reference sequence). The CDR3 nucleotides are TGTGCCAGTAGTAGCCAACCAGGGGAGGGGCAGTTCTTC. Protein sequence: CASSSQPGEGQFF.

This chain uses TRBV9 with TRBJ2-2; D remains unclear. From germline, CDR1 is SGDLS and CDR2 YYNGEE. The V gene lost 1 base and the J gene lost 1 base, with 11 bases spanning the gap. CDR3 length: 16 amino acids. The CDR3 sequence is CASSVSQRQNTGELFF. The CDR3 DNA is TGTGCCAGCAGCGTATCCCAGCGACAGAACACCGGGGAGCTGTTTTTT.

V and J are TRBV5-1 and TRBJ1-1; D is ambiguous. This CDR3 contains 14 residues. The germline CDR1 and CDR2 sequences are SGHRS and YFSETQ. The V end lost 1 base, the J end lost 1 base, and 8 bases lay between the germline ends. The CDR3 nucleotides are TGCGCCAGCAGCTTGAATGCAGAGAACACTGAAGCTTTCTTT. Translating gives CASSLNAENTEAFF.

The chain links TRBV25-1 to TRBJ1-5, with D unresolved. The germline V and J ends were trimmed by 3 bases and 0 bases, with 6 bases remaining between them. The CDR3 runs 14 residues. Germline CDR1 is MGHDK and CDR2 is SYGVNS. In DNA form, the CDR3 reads TGTGCCAGCAGTGACCCCAATAGCAATCAGCCCCAGCATTTT. Translating gives CASSDPNSNQPQHF. Together with reference TRBV25-1 and TRBJ1-5, the CDR3 gives the full variable domain: EADIYQTPRYLVIGTGKKITLECSQTMGHDKMYWYQQDPGMELHLIHYSYGVNSTEKGDLSSESTVSRIRTEHFPLTLESARPSHTSQYLCASSDPNSNQPQHFGDGTRLSIL.

This rearrangement joins TRBV9 to TRBJ2-5; the D is unclear. This CDR3 contains 14 residues. Trimming shortened V by 0 bases and J by 5 bases, and 11 bases separated the two germline ends. Germline lookup yields CDR1 SGDLS and CDR2 YYNGEE. CDR3 in amino acids: CASSVGGFRETQYF. Written as DNA, the CDR3 is TGTGCCAGCAGCGTAGGGGGTTTTCGGGAGACCCAGTACTTC.

This clone was counted a few times. The gene calls are TRBV7-8 and TRBJ2-1; 12 bases fit TRBD2. This CDR3 is 15 amino acids long. Trimming at V came to 4 bases and at J to 4 bases, leaving 2 bases not matched to a gene. The V gene's germline CDR1 is SGHVS and CDR2 FQNEAQ. DNA for the CDR3: TGTGCCAGCAGCTCGGGACTAGCGGGTTACAATGAGCAGTTCTTC. Its protein is CASSSGLAGYNEQFF.